This TCR beta chain was sequenced during a study of CD4+ T cells in melanoma. Overall study results and limits: CD8+ T cell, macrophage and B cell function reportedly correlated with neoantigen-specific CD4+ T cells. Reportedly, melanoma neoantigen-specific CD4+ T cells showed varied differentiation states.

Data came from immunoSEQ multiplex PCR; TCRdb stores just in-frame clones and leaves some out. The profile shows tens of thousands of clones, roughly two thirds of them singletons. The germline V gene has CDR1 SGHNT and CDR2 YYREEE (reference sequence). Trimming shortened V by 1 base and J by 5 bases, and 7 bases separated the two germline ends. There are 12 residues in the CDR3. A remark on this clone: What it recognizes is unknown.

This clonotype was obtained from a human donor with melanoma. Sequencing was performed on tumor tissue. V and J are TRBV5-4 and TRBJ2-7; no clear D. In DNA form, the CDR3 reads TGTGCCAGCAGCTTGCTTTTGCACGAGCAGTACTTC. Amino acid sequence: CASSLLLHEQYF.